The 27 T cell receptor beta chains below come from one sample, sequenced in a study of OX40 agonist ivuxolimab in advanced cancers. Assay: immunoSEQ multiplex PCR; the TCRdb copy retains only in-frame clones and omits some. This table holds approximately 49,000 clones, around 84% found once. The sample here was CD4+ or CD8+ T cells sorted from blood, taken in a trial of the OX40 agonist ivuxolimab. Receptors originate from an adult with an advanced solid tumor such as melanoma, head and neck, liver or kidney cancer.

This clone was seen only once. The chain has TRBV29-1 and TRBJ1-1; D remains ambiguous. Per germline, CDR1 SQVTM and CDR2 ANQGSEA. The CDR3 consists of 14 residues. V was pared by 4 bases and J by 0 bases, with 12 bases between. In DNA, the CDR3 is TGCAGCGTTGGCGGCAGAATCATGAACACTGAAGCTTTCTTT. Its protein is CSVGGRIMNTEAFF.

The chain links TRBV25-1 to TRBJ1-1; unclear D gene. CDR3 length: 13 residues. Germline V gene lookup returns CDR1 MGHDK and CDR2 SYGVNS. Trimming took off 7 bases at V and 4 bases at J, with 13 bases between the two ends. The CDR3: CASNRGSTTEAFF. Here the CDR3 DNA reads TGTGCCAGCAACCGGGGAAGCACCACTGAAGCTTTCTTT.

The rearrangement uses TRBV6-5 and TRBJ1-2; 7 positions agree with TRBD1. Trimming cost V 0 bases and J 6 bases; bases outside gene matches: 7. Germline V gene sequence: CDR1 MNHEY, CDR2 SVGAGI. This CDR3 has 15 amino acids. The chain's CDR3 is CASSYSTGDEDGYTF. The CDR3 DNA sequence: TGTGCCAGCAGTTACTCAACAGGGGATGAGGATGGCTACACCTTC.

This clone has just one count. This chain links TRBV29-1 with TRBJ1-1, with D possibly TRBD1 on 5 matching bases. Trimming removed 7 bases from V and 3 bases from J, with 12 bases in between. The CDR3 runs 12 residues. Per germline, CDR1 SQVTM and CDR2 ANQGSEA. The CDR3 DNA reads TGCAGCGGCCTCCCCAGGGACACTGAAGCTTTCTTT. As protein: CSGLPRDTEAFF.

The V call is TRBV7-9, the J call TRBJ2-3; D is perhaps TRBD1 or TRBD2 (5 bases each). Germline CDR1 and CDR2: SEHNR and FQNEAQ (reference sequence). The germline V and J ends were trimmed by 5 bases and 4 bases, with 16 bases remaining between them. The CDR3 consists of 15 residues. This chain's CDR3 is CASSGRGYKADTQYF. CDR3 nucleotides: TGTGCCAGCAGCGGCCGGGGCTACAAGGCAGATACGCAGTATTTT.

This clone is a singleton in its sample. The chain carries TRBV5-1 and TRBJ2-7, with D unclear. CDR1 is SGHRS, CDR2 YFSETQ, per germline. CDR3 size: 11 residues. V shed 2 bases and J shed 4 bases, with 4 bases lying between them. Here the CDR3 reads CASSFSYEQYV. As DNA, the CDR3 is TGCGCCAGCAGCTTCAGTTACGAGCAGTACGTC.

As concerns this clone: One end of the junction does not line up with germline, which may come from a read error. Within the sample, other DNA sequences also encode this same CDR3. V gene TRBV29-1 combines with J gene TRBJ2-2; D may match TRBD1 or TRBD2 (5 bases each). The CDR3 contains 14 residues. From germline, CDR1 is SQVTM and CDR2 ANQGSEA. The CDR3 protein is CSVEGTANTGELFF. The DNA of the CDR3 is TGCAGCGTCGAAGGGACGGCGAACACCGGGGAGCTGTTTTTT.

The chain recombines TRBV5-4 with TRBJ2-2, with D unclear. The CDR3 consists of 12 residues. The V and J ends lost 3 bases and 7 bases respectively, with 7 bases between them. Germline V lookup: CDR1 SGHNT, CDR2 YYREEE (reference sequence). The CDR3 sequence is CASSSFIGELFF. CDR3 bases: TGTGCCAGCAGCTCATTTATCGGGGAGCTGTTTTTT.

This clone was seen a single time. The chain is built from TRBV27 and TRBJ2-1, with 8 positions matching TRBD2. The CDR3 consists of 13 residues. From germline, CDR1 is MNHEY and CDR2 SMNVEV (reference sequence). The V gene end was trimmed by 7 bases and the J gene end by 4 bases; junction bases not matched to a gene: 3. CDR3 sequence reads: CASTGGGYNEQFF. The CDR3 nucleotides are TGTGCCAGCACGGGGGGGGGATACAATGAGCAGTTCTTC.

The V call is TRBV4-3, the J call TRBJ2-5; 10 nucleotides line up with TRBD1. Germline CDR1 and CDR2: LGHNA and YSLEER. Trimming removed 6 bases from V and 3 bases from J; junction bases left unmatched: 4. The CDR3 has 14 residues. The DNA of the CDR3 is TGCGCCAGCAGTCCCGGGACAGGGGAAGAGACCCAGTACTTC. It specifies CASSPGTGEETQYF.

The genes are TRBV30 and TRBJ1-5; no reliable D call. This CDR3 region has 15 residues. In germline, CDR1 is GTSNPN, CDR2 SVGIG (reference sequence). Trimming pared 0 bases from V and 2 bases from J, leaving 11 bases between. The CDR3: CAWSVSVNGNQPQHF. The CDR3 DNA sequence: TGTGCCTGGAGTGTAAGCGTCAATGGCAATCAGCCCCAGCATTTT.

The chain joins TRBV7-7 to TRBJ2-1; 9 bases line up with TRBD2. V lost 6 bases to trimming and J lost 5 bases; unmatched junction nucleotides: 8. CDR1 and CDR2 from the germline V gene are SSHAT and FNYEAQ (reference sequence). This CDR3 is 15 amino acids long. CDR3 DNA sequence: TGTGCCAGCAGACGATTTAGCGGGGGAGACAATGAGCAGTTCTTC. Its protein product is CASRRFSGGDNEQFF.

The V and J genes are TRBV15 and TRBJ1-2; D not certain. The CDR3 contains 14 residues. Germline loops: CDR1 LNHNV, CDR2 YYDKDF (reference sequence). The germline V and J ends were trimmed by 5 bases and 9 bases, with 19 bases remaining between them. The CDR3 DNA follows: TGTGCCACCAGCTCAAGACTAGAAGGCCCGAGCTACACCTTC. It specifies CATSSRLEGPSYTF.

This clone was seen just once. This chain links TRBV11-3 with TRBJ2-2; TRBD2 is a possible D gene (5 bases). Germline-derived CDR1 and CDR2 are SGHNT and YENEEA. CDR3 length: 14 residues. Trimming shortened V by 5 bases and J by 5 bases, and 12 bases separated the two germline ends. CDR3 nucleotide sequence: TGTGCCAGCAGCCCGCGGACGGGGACCGGGGAGCTGTTTTTT. Translation gives CASSPRTGTGELFF.

This clone has at least ten counts. The V call is TRBV28, the J call TRBJ1-5; 9 positions match TRBD1. The CDR3 sequence is 15 residues long. The germline V gene encodes CDR1 MDHEN and CDR2 SYDVKM. Trimming removed 11 bases from V and 3 bases from J; junction bases left unmatched: 11. For the CDR3, the DNA is TGTGCCTCAGCCTGGGACAGGGAGGACAATCAGCCCCAGCATTTT. Translated, it gives CASAWDREDNQPQHF.

The chain combines TRBV19 with TRBJ2-7, with no clear D. V was pared by 3 bases and J by 3 bases, with 9 bases between. CDR3 length: 13 residues. Per germline, CDR1 LNHDA and CDR2 SQIVND (reference sequence). CDR3 DNA sequence: TGTGCCAGTAGTATTGACGTCGGCTACGAGCAGTACTTC. Its translation is CASSIDVGYEQYF.

V and J are TRBV7-9 and TRBJ2-2; 7 bases are a match to TRBD1. The germline V gene has CDR1 SEHNR and CDR2 FQNEAQ (reference sequence). CDR3 length equals 15 residues. V was pared by 7 bases and J by 3 bases, with 8 bases of the junction left unmatched. The CDR3: CASTGDRADTGELFF. For the CDR3, the DNA is TGTGCCAGCACCGGAGACAGGGCGGACACCGGGGAGCTGTTTTTT. Based on the CDR3 plus reference TRBV7-9 and TRBJ2-2, the full variable domain is DTGVSQNPRHKITKRGQNVTFRCDPISEHNRLYWYRQTLGQGPEFLTYFQNEAQLEKSRLLSDRFSAERPKGSFSTLEIQRTEQGDSAMYLCASTGDRADTGELFFGEGSRLTVL.

The chain is built from TRBV19 and TRBJ2-3; the match to TRBD1 covers 8 bases. The CDR3 extends over 16 amino acids. The ends lost 7 bases at V and 5 bases at J; junction bases unmatched: 14. Germline loops: CDR1 LNHDA, CDR2 SQIVND (reference sequence). CDR3 amino acids: CASTQTGGASKDTQYF. The CDR3, as DNA: TGTGCCAGTACCCAAACAGGGGGAGCATCAAAAGATACGCAGTATTTT.

The genes are TRBV6-6 and TRBJ1-1, with a weak D call TRBD1 (5 bases). The CDR3 covers 15 residues. Germline-derived CDR1 and CDR2 are MNHNY and SVGAGI (reference sequence). V was cut by 2 bases and J by 5 bases, with 15 bases left in between. This chain's CDR3 is CASSYVGQGRTEAFF. CDR3 DNA: TGTGCCAGCAGTTACGTCGGGCAGGGCCGGACTGAAGCTTTCTTT.

This sequence joins TRBV4-1 and TRBJ1-2; 7 bases are shared with TRBD1. V was pared by 8 bases and J by 5 bases, with 11 bases of the junction left unmatched. The CDR3 spans 14 residues. CDR1 and CDR2 from the germline V gene are MGHRA and YSYEKL. The CDR3: CASGNRDSPYGYTF. In nucleotides, the CDR3 is TGCGCCAGCGGAAACCGGGACAGTCCGTATGGCTACACCTTC.

The chain links TRBV9 to TRBJ2-1; no firm D call. The germline CDR1 and CDR2 sequences are SGDLS and YYNGEE. The CDR3 has 14 residues. The ends were cut back, 0 bases at V and 2 bases at J, with 6 bases in the middle. In DNA, the CDR3 is TGTGCCAGCAGCGTAGACACTGCCTACAATGAGCAGTTCTTC. Encoded protein: CASSVDTAYNEQFF. The full variable domain, its missing parts supplied by reference TRBV9 and TRBJ2-1, is DSGVTQTPKHLITATGQRVTLRCSPRSGDLSVYWYQQSLDQGLQFLIQYYNGEERAKGNILERFSAQQFPDLHSELNLSSLELGDSALYFCASSVDTAYNEQFFGPGTRLTVL.

The chain joins TRBV11-2 to TRBJ2-5; 15 bases match TRBD2. Trimming took 4 bases from V and 4 from J; bases not matched to a gene: 7. Germline assignment: CDR1 SGHAT and CDR2 FQNNGV. The CDR3 runs to 17 residues. The CDR3 DNA is TGTGCCAGCAGCTCCTGGACTAGCGGGGGGGCTGGAGAGACCCAGTACTTC. Its translation: CASSSWTSGGAGETQYF.

This sequence joins TRBV9 and TRBJ1-2; D is unclear. The CDR3 has 14 amino acids. V was cut by 0 bases and J by 2 bases, with 8 bases left in between. Germline loops: CDR1 SGDLS, CDR2 YYNGEE. CDR3 nucleotide sequence: TGTGCCAGCAGCGTAGCTCTGGAAAACTATGGCTACACCTTC. Translating it yields CASSVALENYGYTF.

V is TRBV6-1 and J is TRBJ2-7; no clear D gene. CDR3 size: 14 residues. Trimming left V 0 bases short and J 4 bases short, with 10 bases between. In germline, CDR1 is MNHNS, CDR2 SASEGT. CDR3: CASSEALRAYEQYV. In DNA, the CDR3 is TGTGCCAGCAGTGAAGCGCTTCGGGCTTACGAGCAGTACGTC.

This rearrangement joins TRBV6-1 to TRBJ2-1, with D perhaps being TRBD1 or TRBD2 (6 bases each). CDR1 is MNHNS, CDR2 SASEGT, per germline. The V and J ends lost 3 bases and 1 base respectively, with 16 bases between them. The CDR3 is 17 amino acids. DNA for the CDR3: TGTGCCAGCAGTGATATAGGAGGGGGGTGGTCCTACAATGAGCAGTTCTTC. It is translated as CASSDIGGGWSYNEQFF.

The DNA for the CDR3 is TGCGCCAGCAGGATTCTTAATGAAAAACTGTTTTTT. This sequence encodes CASRILNEKLFF. The chain is built from TRBV5-1 and TRBJ1-4; D not resolved. Trimming took off 5 bases at V and 4 bases at J, with 6 bases between the two ends. The CDR3 is 12 amino acids. Germline values: CDR1 SGHRS, CDR2 YFSETQ.

The chain carries TRBV10-3 and TRBJ2-5, with D unresolved. This CDR3 is built from 13 residues. The V gene's germline CDR1 is ENHRY and CDR2 SYGVKD. Trimming cost V 0 bases and J 5 bases, with 7 bases left between them. The DNA of the CDR3 is TGTGCCATCAGTGAGTCTTCCCAGGAGACCCAGTACTTC. As protein: CAISESSQETQYF.